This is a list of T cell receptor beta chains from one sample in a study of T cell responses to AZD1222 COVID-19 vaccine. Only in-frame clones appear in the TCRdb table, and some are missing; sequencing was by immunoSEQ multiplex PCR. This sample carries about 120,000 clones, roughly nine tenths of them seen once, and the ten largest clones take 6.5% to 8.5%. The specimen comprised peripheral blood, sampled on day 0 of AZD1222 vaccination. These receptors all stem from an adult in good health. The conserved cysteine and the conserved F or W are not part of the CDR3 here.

CDR3 protein: ASSLEGARVFNYGYT
J gene: TRBJ1-2
V gene: TRBV7-9
CDR3 length: 15

CDR3 protein: ASSLEGGHTEAF
J gene: TRBJ1-1
V gene: TRBV28
CDR3 length: 12

CDR3 protein: ASSARALDSGNTIY
J gene: TRBJ1-3
V gene: TRBV27
CDR3 length: 14

CDR3 protein: AWSVHPVEKLF
J gene: TRBJ1-4
V gene: TRBV30
CDR3 length: 11

CDR3 protein: ASRGALDEQY
J gene: TRBJ2-7
V gene: TRBV5-1
CDR3 length: 10

CDR3 protein: ASSSYRGETQY
J gene: TRBJ2-5
V gene: TRBV5-5
CDR3 length: 11

CDR3 protein: ASSFGQIGEQY
J gene: TRBJ2-7
V gene: TRBV5-6
CDR3 length: 11

CDR3 protein: ARADRVSNQPQH
J gene: TRBJ1-5
V gene: TRBV19
CDR3 length: 12

CDR3 protein: ASRGAGTGNEKLF
J gene: TRBJ1-4
V gene: TRBV28
CDR3 length: 13

CDR3 protein: ASTEAFRTDTQY
J gene: TRBJ2-3
V gene: TRBV5-1
CDR3 length: 12

CDR3 protein: ASSRDSGGIGTQY
J gene: TRBJ2-5
V gene: TRBV14
CDR3 length: 13

CDR3 protein: ASSSGQGARNIQY
J gene: TRBJ2-4
V gene: TRBV11-3
CDR3 length: 13

CDR3 protein: ASSRQKGSYEQY
J gene: TRBJ2-7
V gene: TRBV11-2
CDR3 length: 12

CDR3 protein: ASSLSGGGLNTIY
J gene: TRBJ1-3
V gene: TRBV28
CDR3 length: 13

CDR3 protein: SALAGGAYEQY
J gene: TRBJ2-7
V gene: TRBV29-1
CDR3 length: 11

CDR3 protein: ASSLVPGNTEAF
J gene: TRBJ1-1
V gene: TRBV11-2
CDR3 length: 12

CDR3 protein: ASSLGGLSDTQY
J gene: TRBJ2-3
V gene: TRBV7-3
CDR3 length: 12

CDR3 protein: ASRSGGVWTQY
J gene: TRBJ2-5
V gene: TRBV3-1/TRBV3-2
CDR3 length: 11

CDR3 protein: ASSLVVTSATQY
J gene: TRBJ2-3
V gene: TRBV7-9
CDR3 length: 12

CDR3 protein: ASSASPGQGSGNTIY
J gene: TRBJ1-3
V gene: TRBV2
CDR3 length: 15

CDR3 protein: ASSSPGRNYEQY
J gene: TRBJ2-7
V gene: TRBV5-1
CDR3 length: 12

CDR3 protein: ASSYSTPGEYNEQF
J gene: TRBJ2-1
V gene: TRBV6-5
CDR3 length: 14

CDR3 protein: ASSEQGAHEQF
J gene: TRBJ2-1
V gene: TRBV19
CDR3 length: 11

CDR3 protein: ASSETGGSDTQY
J gene: TRBJ2-3
V gene: TRBV28
CDR3 length: 12

CDR3 protein: ATSANGLTSNYGYT
J gene: TRBJ1-2
V gene: TRBV24-1
CDR3 length: 14

CDR3 protein: ASSYGGWNEKLF
J gene: TRBJ1-4
V gene: TRBV6-5
CDR3 length: 12

CDR3 protein: ASSSTGSNIQY
J gene: TRBJ2-4
V gene: TRBV13
CDR3 length: 11

CDR3 protein: ASSSTGSRTEAF
J gene: TRBJ1-1
V gene: TRBV6-6
CDR3 length: 12

CDR3 protein: ASRNVATNEKLF
J gene: TRBJ1-4
V gene: TRBV5-1
CDR3 length: 12

CDR3 protein: ASNPKGWYDQPQH
J gene: TRBJ1-5
V gene: TRBV19
CDR3 length: 13

CDR3 protein: ASSSGQTGNTIY
J gene: TRBJ1-3
V gene: TRBV6-5
CDR3 length: 12

CDR3 protein: ASNIRRGDEKLF
J gene: TRBJ1-4
V gene: TRBV13
CDR3 length: 12

CDR3 protein: ASSQGGVAAIYGYT
J gene: TRBJ1-2
V gene: TRBV3-1/TRBV3-2
CDR3 length: 14

CDR3 protein: ASSHGPSGTYEQY
J gene: TRBJ2-7
V gene: TRBV3-1/TRBV3-2
CDR3 length: 13

CDR3 protein: ASTGGWTGELF
J gene: TRBJ2-2
V gene: TRBV2
CDR3 length: 11

CDR3 protein: AWSEVGKRGYT
J gene: TRBJ1-2
V gene: TRBV30
CDR3 length: 11

CDR3 protein: ASSPTQGAMNSPLH
J gene: TRBJ1-6
V gene: TRBV28
CDR3 length: 14